This paragraph reports one T cell receptor beta chain. This record comes from a study of cytomegalovirus exposure and HLA in healthy donors. The protocol was immunoSEQ multiplex PCR, while the TCRdb copy is restricted to in-frame clones and leaves out a portion. The data show 80,000 to 95,000 clones, 95% to 97% seen once. The sample comprised PBMCs. The TCR sequence derives from a woman aged 18-29 years in good health and CMV-seronegative.

CDR3 sequence (DNA): TGTGCCAGCAGTTACTCGACGACAGGGATATTTTCGGGCTACACCTTC. As protein: CASSYSTTGIFSGYTF. The chain employs TRBV6-5 and TRBJ1-2, with 7 nucleotides matching TRBD1. The V and J ends lost 0 bases and 8 bases, in that order; junction bases with no gene match: 12. The length of the CDR3 is 16 residues. CDR1 is MNHEY, CDR2 SVGAGI, per germline.